This T cell receptor (beta chain) is from a study of T-cell memory formation after mild COVID-19. The overall study: Largely, TCR clusters stayed within a single donor. Overall study results and limits: Day 15 to 85 contractors were CD4/CD8 balanced; later expanders leaned CD4+.

In regard to this clonotype: Its cognate antigen is unknown.

Constant-segment primers served in 5'RACE that generated TCR alpha and TCR beta cDNA libraries bearing sample barcodes and UMIs. In TCRdb, the 5' RACE reads were re-called with MiXCR into one record per CDR3 protein. The table records 220,000 or so distinct CDR3 sequences, around 9.5% of them present only once. CDR1 and CDR2 from the germline V gene are LNHDA and SQIVND (reference sequence). After removal of 5 bases from V and 3 bases from J, the junction contained 5 bases not matched to a gene. The CDR3 runs to 15 residues. The receptor comes from a man aged 18 to 30 who had mild COVID-19 (a few samples of this study predate the infection). Cell type and time point are not known. The genes are TRBV19 and TRBJ2-3; 10 bases line up with TRBD2. The material sequenced was PBMCs or a T cell subset sorted from them (not recorded which). CDR3 DNA: TGTGCCAGTAGTCTAAGCGGGGGGGTGACAGATACGCAGTATTTT. Amino acid sequence: CASSLSGGVTDTQYF. The variable domain in full, with the rest retrieved from reference TRBV19 and TRBJ2-3, is DGGITQSPKYLFRKEGQNVTLSCEQNLNHDAMYWYRQDPGQGLRLIYYSQIVNDFQKGDIAEGYSVSREKKESFPLTVTSAQKNPTAFYLCASSLSGGVTDTQYFGPGTRLTVL.